This T cell receptor beta chain was found in a study of neoadjuvant anti-PD-1 for oral cavity cancer. Data came from immunoSEQ multiplex PCR; TCRdb stores just in-frame clones and leaves some out. The sample records more than 9,500 clones, roughly 60% being singletons. This clone appeared a few times. Its antigen is undetermined. The study, taken as a whole, reports: Greater tumor shrinkage accompanied bigger post-treatment sizes of preexisting clones.

The starting material was tumor tissue, obtained before nivolumab (anti-PD-1) treatment. This receptor was identified in a person aged 40 to 85 with oral cavity squamous cell carcinoma.

DNA of the CDR3: TGTGCCAGCAGCGTAGGGACTAGCGGGAGAAGTCGTGAGCAGTTCTTC. It is translated as CASSVGTSGRSREQFF. The rearrangement links TRBV7-3 to TRBJ2-1; 14 nucleotides align to TRBD2. CDR1 and CDR2 (germline): SGHTA, FQGTGA. V gave up 5 bases and J gave up 9 bases; unmatched junction bases: 9. The CDR3 is 16 amino acids.